This is a list of T cell receptor beta chains from one sample in a study of post-analysis software for immune sequencing data. One entry per CDR3 protein, called by TCRdb with MiXCR from the PCR reads. This table holds fewer than 900,000 distinct CDR3 sequences, around 45% found once. The sequenced sample consisted of blood. All receptors derive from a girl aged 10 to 17 with multiple sclerosis. Each CDR3 is given with its conserved first and last residue.

V gene | CDR3 protein
TRBV6-6 | CASSYPYNEQFF
TRBV5-1 | CASSSGLAGIKSYEQYF
TRBV5-5 | CASSLSTGLDEQFF
TRBV20-1 | CSARDRLAGGQETQYF
TRBV5-1 | CASSLNGLLATDTQYF
TRBV4-1 | CASSPEEAQMNTEAFF
TRBV12-3/TRBV12-4 | CASSSFGTRRFSQYF
TRBV20-1 | CSAQTPRSSRTYEQYF
TRBV20-1 | CSAALVAGGATDTQYF
TRBV20-1 | CSASGTDLYEQYF
TRBV6-1 | CASSIGTSGSPRSSYEQYF
TRBV9 | CASSVLREPWAIDEQFF
TRBV11-2 | CASSRQWETQYF
TRBV10-3 | CAISDRDRGSEQYF
TRBV7-3 | CASSLLPVGGAPADNEQFF
TRBV28 | CASSPRLQSSYEQYF
TRBV7-9 | CASSLGTGSPQGNEQFF
TRBV11-2 | CASSLGGTGEFGNQPRHF
TRBV10-3 | CAISEGPDNEQFF
TRBV7-3 | CASSLRGGNGQETQYF
TRBV29-1 | CSVEGGAGQRSYEQYF
TRBV10-3 | CAISLDGSADTQYF